This T cell receptor beta chain was found in a study of T-cell memory formation after mild COVID-19. Study-wide points: Researchers found some responding clones in pre-infection memory, a sign that cross-reactive memory joined. Second-wave clones with a day 37 peak had unconfirmed SARS-CoV-2 specificity. Clones that shrank (day 15 to 85) were balanced CD4/CD8, whereas later expanders leaned CD4+.

In regard to this clonotype: Its antigen is not identified.

Germline-derived CDR1 and CDR2 are SGHAT and FQNNGV. The CDR3 length is 17 residues. V gave up 1 base and J gave up 1 base; unmatched junction bases: 5. 5'RACE, which relied on constant-segment primers, yielded TCR alpha and TCR beta cDNA libraries carrying sample barcodes and UMIs. MiXCR, run by TCRdb on the 5' RACE reads, gives a single entry per CDR3 protein. The profile covers almost 350,000 distinct CDR3 sequences, with 20% to 25% appearing a single time and around 20% taken by the ten largest. The sample taken for sequencing was PBMCs or a T cell subset sorted from them (not recorded which). The rearrangement uses TRBV11-2 and TRBJ2-3; 10 nucleotides match TRBD2. This clonotype originated in a man aged 18-30 years who had mild COVID-19 (a few samples of this study predate the infection). Cell type and time point are not known. The CDR3 coding sequence is TGTGCCAGCAGCTTAGCGGGCCTAGCGGGGGGCACAGATACGCAGTATTTT. It is translated as CASSLAGLAGGTDTQYF. Filled out from reference TRBV11-2 and TRBJ2-3, the complete variable domain reads EAGVAQSPRYKIIEKRQSVAFWCNPISGHATLYWYQQILGQGPKLLIQFQNNGVVDDSQLPKDRFSAERLKGVDSTLKIQPAKLEDSAVYLCASSLAGLAGGTDTQYFGPGTRLTVL.